The present TCR beta chain was sequenced within a study of cytomegalovirus exposure and HLA in healthy donors. This clone was detected a few times. Its antigen is not identified. PCR employed 60 Vbeta and 13 Jbeta primers. Profiling relied on immunoSEQ multiplex PCR, and the TCRdb table lists in-frame clones only, not all of them. The sample lists approximately 150,000 clones, around 64% occurring once. Study-level points and caveats: The majority of TCR sequences were rare, yet some public TCRs appeared in many donors. 16,951 TCR beta sequences were associated with HLA alleles at 0.05 false discovery rate in a later analysis.

The CDR3 totals 14 residues. Trimming shortened V by 3 bases and J by 10 bases, and 14 bases separated the two germline ends. Germline V CDR1 and CDR2: SGDLS, YYNGEE. The TCR originated in a woman under 40 in good health and CMV-seronegative. The chain recombines TRBV9 with TRBJ1-6; D is possibly TRBD1 (6 bases). The sample consisted of PBMCs. The CDR3: CASSEGHSGSPLHF. In DNA, the CDR3 is TGTGCCAGCAGCGAGGGACATTCCGGGTCACCCCTCCACTTT.